Below are 16 T cell receptor beta chains sequenced from a single sample in a study of shared clonotypes between healthy human individuals. Assay used: immunoSEQ multiplex PCR; TCRdb lists only in-frame clones, some missing. The table records 2 million to 2.5 million clones, more than 90% of them present only once. Sequenced sample: naive CD4+ T cells sorted from blood. Indicated subset: CD45RA+ positively selected. The receptors shown here come from a man aged 18 to 35 in good health.

The CDR3 region has the DNA TGTGCTAGTGGTTCGCGGGGATCGAACACCGGGGAGCTGTTTTTT. Its protein product is CASGSRGSNTGELFF. The chain is built from TRBV12-5 and TRBJ2-2; D is perhaps TRBD2 (6 bases). Trimming removed 4 bases at V and 0 bases at J, with 9 bases between. Germline CDR1 and CDR2: LGHNT and FRNRAP. CDR3 size: 15 residues.

The chain has TRBV7-2 and TRBJ2-1; 8 bases match TRBD2. The CDR3 sequence is 15 residues long. The J segment lost 4 bases and the V segment lost 5 bases, leaving 7 bases of the junction unmatched. Per germline, CDR1 SGHTA and CDR2 FQGNSA. CDR3 sequence: CASSMVAGGYNEQFF. In nucleotides, the CDR3 is TGTGCCAGCAGCATGGTGGCGGGAGGATACAATGAGCAGTTCTTC.

The chain combines TRBV5-1 with TRBJ2-7; D is unclear. V was pared by 1 base and J by 3 bases, with 14 bases between. This CDR3 comprises 15 residues. CDR1 is SGHRS and CDR2 is YFSETQ in the germline V gene. The CDR3, as DNA: TGCGCCAGCAGCTTGCTCCAAGGCCCATACTACGAGCAGTACTTC. Residues: CASSLLQGPYYEQYF.

The chain has TRBV7-8 and TRBJ1-4; tentatively, D is TRBD1 (6 bases). This CDR3 contains 15 residues. V was trimmed by 4 bases and J by 7 bases, leaving 16 bases between them. Germline values: CDR1 SGHVS, CDR2 FQNEAQ. The CDR3 coding sequence is TGTGCCAGCAGCTCCCGGACAGCCTTACCTGAAAAACTGTTTTTT. Residues: CASSSRTALPEKLFF.

This chain links TRBV5-1 with TRBJ2-5; D not certain. This CDR3 has 11 residues. Per germline, CDR1 SGHRS and CDR2 YFSETQ. The V and J ends lost 1 base and 5 bases respectively, with 3 bases between them. In nucleotides, the CDR3 is TGCGCCAGCAGCTTGTATGAGACCCAGTACTTC. This encodes CASSLYETQYF.

This chain links TRBV5-1 with TRBJ2-2; D tentatively reads TRBD1 or TRBD2 (5 bases each). Trimming left V 4 bases short and J 0 bases short, with 10 bases between. Germline-derived CDR1 and CDR2 are SGHRS and YFSETQ. This CDR3 region has 15 residues. CDR3 in amino acids: CASSPRDANTGELFF. The CDR3 region has the DNA TGCGCCAGCAGCCCCAGGGACGCGAACACCGGGGAGCTGTTTTTT.

This clone occurred a few times. The V gene is TRBV2, the J gene TRBJ1-2; D gene ambiguous. V dropped 6 bases and J dropped 3 bases, with 8 bases sitting between them. The CDR3 runs 12 residues. The germline CDR1 and CDR2 sequences are SNHLY and FYNNEI. CDR3 sequence reads: CASRQVDYGYTF. The CDR3 nucleotides are TGTGCCAGCAGGCAGGTTGACTATGGCTACACCTTC.

Comments on this clone: This same CDR3 is encoded by further DNA sequences in the sample. The chain recombines TRBV10-1 with TRBJ2-3; D gene uncertain. Germline CDR1 reads WNHNN; CDR2 reads SYGVQD (reference sequence). Trimming took off 0 bases at V and 3 bases at J, with 13 bases between the two ends. CDR3 length: 16 residues. CDR3 in DNA: TGCGCCAGCAGTGAGTCCCGGGCTGGTGGAACAGATACGCAGTATTTT. This codes for CASSESRAGGTDTQYF.

This chain uses TRBV19 with TRBJ2-7; perhaps D is TRBD1 or TRBD2 (5 bases each). CDR1 and CDR2 (germline): LNHDA, SQIVND (reference sequence). CDR3 size: 13 residues. Trimming removed 8 bases from V and 1 base from J, with 12 bases in between. The DNA for the CDR3 is TGTGCCAGTCGGGACCCAGGATCCTACGAGCAGTACTTC. Amino acid sequence: CASRDPGSYEQYF.

This sequence joins TRBV7-2 and TRBJ1-6, with D perhaps matching TRBD1 (6 bases). V dropped 5 bases and J dropped 7 bases, with 18 bases sitting between them. Germline V gene lookup returns CDR1 SGHTA and CDR2 FQGNSA. This CDR3 spans 16 amino acids. This CDR3 is CASSLRQVGSNSPLHF. CDR3 DNA sequence: TGTGCCAGCAGCCTAAGACAGGTGGGATCCAATTCACCCCTCCACTTT.

V and J are TRBV29-1 and TRBJ1-2, with D possibly TRBD1 on 6 matching bases. From germline, CDR1 is SQVTM and CDR2 ANQGSEA. V lost 6 bases to trimming and J lost 5 bases, with 22 bases between them. The CDR3 is made up of 15 amino acids. CDR3 sequence: CSVEPLRGGEYGYTF. CDR3 DNA sequence: TGCAGCGTGGAACCCCTTAGGGGGGGCGAGTATGGCTACACCTTC.

This chain connects TRBV6-1 to TRBJ1-3; D call uncertain. Trimming removed 2 bases from V and 0 bases from J, with 8 bases in between. The CDR3 has 15 residues. The germline V gene encodes CDR1 MNHNS and CDR2 SASEGT. The CDR3 sequence is CASSELGSSGNTIYF. In DNA form, the CDR3 reads TGTGCCAGCAGTGAATTAGGGAGCTCTGGAAACACCATATATTTT.

Concerning this clone itself: The sample contains more than one DNA sequence encoding this CDR3. V and J are TRBV5-1 and TRBJ2-3; D ambiguous. The CDR3 is 14 residues long. V dropped 0 bases and J dropped 4 bases, with 9 bases sitting between them. Germline V CDR1 and CDR2: SGHRS, YFSETQ. CDR3: CASSLVAGADTQYF. CDR3 nucleotide sequence: TGCGCCAGCAGCTTGGTAGCCGGCGCAGATACGCAGTATTTT.

Details on this clone: The junction and the germline gene differ at one end; a read error may be behind it. V and J are TRBV7-7 and TRBJ2-2; TRBD1 might be the D (6 bases). CDR1 and CDR2 (germline): SSHAT, FNYEAQ (reference sequence). CDR3 length: 13 residues. The CDR3 bases are TGTGCTAGCAGCAGGGGGAACACCGGGGAGCTGTTTTTT. It yields the protein CASSRGNTGELFF.

V is TRBV28 and J is TRBJ2-1; 8 positions agree with TRBD2. The germline V gene encodes CDR1 MDHEN and CDR2 SYDVKM. The CDR3 extends over 21 amino acids. After removal of 4 bases from V and 3 bases from J, the junction contained 23 bases not matched to a gene. DNA for the CDR3: TGTGCCAGCAGTTCGTTTGTCCGGACAGAGTTTACTAGCGGCCGCTACAATGAGCAGTTCTTC. Its translation: CASSSFVRTEFTSGRYNEQFF.

Comment on this clone: In the same sample, other DNA sequences code for this CDR3. The rearrangement uses TRBV11-2 and TRBJ2-5; D is undetermined. Germline CDR1 reads SGHAT; CDR2 reads FQNNGV. V was clipped by 0 bases and J by 4 bases, with 6 bases between them. This CDR3 comprises 13 residues. CDR3 protein: CASSLDRVETQYF. The CDR3 bases are TGTGCCAGCAGCTTAGATCGGGTAGAGACCCAGTACTTC.